This T cell receptor beta chain was captured in a study of vaccination effects on CD4 cells after COVID-19. Findings and caveats of the study: In healthy vaccinees, only 1 of 255 vaccine-induced clones cross-reacted with common cold coronaviruses.

Points on this clone: Antigen specificity is unknown.

The data were produced by immunoSEQ multiplex PCR, yet TCRdb's version contains in-frame clones alone and is incomplete. The table shows 37,000 or so clones, with about 67% occurring only once. The CDR3 consists of 14 residues. Germline CDR1 is MRHNA and CDR2 is SNTAGT. Trimming shortened V by 2 bases and J by 3 bases, and 7 bases separated the two germline ends. Following 10 days of culture, CD4+ T cells were isolated. All study participants received two doses of BNT162b2 or mRNA-1273 vaccine. All vaccine recipients tested negative for nucleocapsid antibodies and had never contracted SARS-CoV-2 infection.

The gene calls are TRBV6-4 and TRBJ2-2; maybe TRBD1 (5 bases). This receptor was taken from a human donor who received a COVID-19 vaccine. The input for sequencing was CD4+ T cells from PBMCs cultured without peptide, taken after COVID-19 vaccination. The CDR3 region is CASSDGRDTGELFF. CDR3 nucleotides: TGTGCCAGCAGTGACGGCAGGGACACCGGGGAGCTGTTTTTT.